Following are 22 T cell receptor beta chains from one sample sequenced in a study of blood T cell repertoires in COVID-19. Clones were sequenced by immunoSEQ multiplex PCR, and TCRdb holds only the in-frame ones, with some missing. The data contain some 520,000 clones, about 88% of them singletons. The sequencing input was peripheral blood. These receptors were obtained from a man between 18 and 29 years old with COVID-19, enrolled during active disease.

The DNA of the CDR3 is TGTGCCAGTAGTATTGGACTCTTCGGGGCCAACGTCCTGACTTTC. Translating gives CASSIGLFGANVLTF. This chain uses TRBV19 with TRBJ2-6; TRBD2 is a possible D gene (5 bases). The V end lost 3 bases, the J end lost 4 bases, and 10 bases lay between the germline ends. The CDR3 sequence is 15 residues long. Germline CDR1 LNHDA, CDR2 SQIVND (reference sequence). The full variable domain, completed using reference TRBV19 and TRBJ2-6, is DGGITQSPKYLFRKEGQNVTLSCEQNLNHDAMYWYRQDPGQGLRLIYYSQIVNDFQKGDIAEGYSVSREKKESFPLTVTSAQKNPTAFYLCASSIGLFGANVLTFGAGSRLTVL.

The sample holds a few counts of this clone. The rearrangement links TRBV5-1 to TRBJ2-7; 9 bases are shared with TRBD1. Germline values: CDR1 SGHRS, CDR2 YFSETQ. This CDR3 is 17 amino acids long. V lost 1 base, J lost 1 base, and 9 bases stayed unmatched. The chain's CDR3 is CASSLPPGTGPSYEQYF. CDR3 sequence (DNA): TGCGCCAGCAGCTTGCCACCCGGGACAGGGCCTTCCTACGAGCAGTACTTC.

This chain links TRBV19 with TRBJ2-5; perhaps TRBD2 as D (6 bases). The CDR3 totals 15 residues. V lost 9 bases, J lost 5 bases, and 22 bases lay in between. From germline, CDR1 is LNHDA and CDR2 SQIVND (reference sequence). The CDR3 DNA sequence: TGTGCCAGCGGGACCGGGACTCGATCCGGGGAGACCCAGTACTTC. Protein product: CASGTGTRSGETQYF.

The V gene is TRBV6-5, the J gene TRBJ2-5; 7 bases agree with TRBD2. J lost 4 bases, V lost 6 bases, and 11 bases had no gene match. Germline CDR1 and CDR2: MNHEY and SVGAGI. The CDR3 has 15 amino acids. The CDR3 DNA reads TGTGCCAGCAGAGGAGTTAGGGAGGGCCGAGAGACCCAGTACTTC. Translating gives CASRGVREGRETQYF.

The V gene is TRBV30, the J gene TRBJ1-6; D unresolved. The CDR3 covers 12 residues. The V end was cut by 2 bases, the J end by 14 bases, with 13 bases between. Germline V gene lookup returns CDR1 GTSNPN and CDR2 SVGIG (reference sequence). This chain's CDR3 is CAWSSTELALHF. CDR3 sequence (DNA): TGTGCCTGGAGTAGCACCGAGCTGGCCCTCCACTTT.

The chain is built from TRBV4-1 and TRBJ2-3; possibly TRBD2 for D (6 bases). This CDR3 spans 18 amino acids. Per the germline V gene, CDR1 is MGHRA and CDR2 is YSYEKL. V was trimmed by 0 bases and J by 2 bases, leaving 18 bases between them. DNA of the CDR3: TGCGCCAGCAGCCAAGAAAGCCCGTGGCGGGAAACCACAGATACGCAGTATTTT. Protein: CASSQESPWRETTDTQYF.

V usage is TRBV2 and J usage is TRBJ2-1; possibly TRBD2 for D (5 bases). Between the trimmed V and J ends, which lost 4 bases and 6 bases, there was a span of 10 bases. The CDR3 spans 13 residues. CDR1 and CDR2 from the germline V gene are SNHLY and FYNNEI. The CDR3, as DNA: TGTGCCAGCAGTGTGGGGAGATCCAATGAGCAGTTCTTC. This gives the protein CASSVGRSNEQFF.

This clone came up once. The chain links TRBV10-1 to TRBJ2-1; 10 bases line up with TRBD2. CDR3 length equals 13 residues. With V trimmed by 4 bases and J by 10 bases, 4 bases remained unmatched. CDR1 WNHNN and CDR2 SYGVQD come from the germline V gene (reference sequence). This CDR3 reads CASSGSGLAEQFF. The CDR3 nucleotides read TGCGCCAGCAGTGGGTCGGGACTAGCGGAGCAGTTCTTC.

The V and J genes are TRBV24-1 and TRBJ2-1; TRBD2 matches 9 bases. The CDR3 spans 16 residues. Germline V gene lookup returns CDR1 KGHDR and CDR2 SFDVKD. Unmatched junction bases numbered 6, after V lost 1 base and J lost 6 bases. The CDR3 here is CATSDLASGRLNEQFF. For the CDR3, the DNA is TGTGCCACCAGTGATTTAGCCAGCGGGAGGCTCAATGAGCAGTTCTTC.

This chain's CDR3 is CASSARTGSADTQYF. In nucleotides, the CDR3 is TGTGCCAGCAGCGCCAGGACAGGGTCCGCAGATACGCAGTATTTT. This chain joins TRBV9 and TRBJ2-3; 8 bases align to TRBD1. CDR3 length equals 15 residues. With V trimmed by 3 bases and J by 4 bases, 7 bases remained unmatched. Germline V gives CDR1 SGDLS, CDR2 YYNGEE.

The chain joins TRBV5-1 to TRBJ2-1, with TRBD2 identical over 9 bases. CDR1 and CDR2 (germline): SGHRS, YFSETQ. V lost 0 bases and J lost 5; bases outside the gene matches: 6. The CDR3 is 16 residues long. The CDR3 is CASSLVAGGPNNEQFF. In DNA form, the CDR3 reads TGCGCCAGCAGCTTGGTGGCGGGGGGGCCAAACAATGAGCAGTTCTTC.

V gene TRBV24-1 combines with J gene TRBJ2-5, with 8 bases identical to TRBD2. CDR3 length: 15 residues. Germline V gene data show CDR1 as KGHDR and CDR2 as SFDVKD. J was trimmed by 1 base and V by 4 bases; bases with no gene match: 4. CDR3 region: CATSDPTSVQETQYF. The CDR3 DNA reads TGTGCCACCAGTGACCCGACTAGCGTCCAAGAGACCCAGTACTTC.

This clone was seen just once. V is TRBV6-5 and J is TRBJ1-1; 7 bases map to TRBD1. The CDR3 has 14 amino acids. Per germline, CDR1 MNHEY and CDR2 SVGAGI. With 6 bases clipped from V and 3 bases from J, the junction kept 7 bases outside the gene matches. The CDR3 loop is CASRTGLQDTEAFF. CDR3 bases: TGTGCCAGCAGGACAGGGTTGCAGGACACTGAAGCTTTCTTT.

This chain uses TRBV5-1 with TRBJ2-2, with 7 bases that match TRBD1. CDR1 is SGHRS and CDR2 is YFSETQ in the germline V gene. This CDR3 contains 14 residues. The V and J ends lost 4 bases and 6 bases, in that order; junction bases with no gene match: 6. CDR3 sequence: CASSQQGFAGELFF. The DNA of the CDR3 is TGCGCCAGCAGCCAACAGGGGTTTGCCGGGGAGCTGTTTTTT.

This CDR3 reads CASSGVGGTSGLYEQYF. CDR3 nucleotides: TGTGCCAGCAGTGGAGTAGGGGGGACTAGCGGGCTCTACGAGCAGTACTTC. The chain couples TRBV6-1 to TRBJ2-7, with 12 positions matching TRBD2. Trimming cost V 4 bases and J 3 bases; bases outside gene matches: 10. CDR1 and CDR2 (germline): MNHNS, SASEGT. This CDR3 contains 17 residues.

V is TRBV5-8 and J is TRBJ2-7; 10 bases map to TRBD1. V was pared by 4 bases and J by 3 bases, with 1 base of the junction left unmatched. The CDR3 spans 13 residues. Germline V gene data show CDR1 as SGHTS and CDR2 as YDEGEE. The CDR3 DNA reads as TGTGCCAGCAGCCGGGACAGGGGCTACGAGCAGTACTTC. Its translation: CASSRDRGYEQYF. Full variable domain (outside the CDR3, taken from reference TRBV5-8 and TRBJ2-7): EAGVTQSPTHLIKTRGQQATLRCSPISGHTSVYWYQQALGLGLQFLLWYDEGEERNRGNFPPRFSGRQFPNYSSELNVNALELEDSALYLCASSRDRGYEQYFGPGTRLTVT.

The J gene is TRBJ1-2, the V gene TRBV18, with 7 nucleotides matching TRBD1. CDR1 and CDR2 from the germline V gene are KGHSH and LQKENI. CDR3 length: 13 residues. V dropped 8 bases and J dropped 4; count of bases not matched to a gene: 7. CDR3 DNA sequence: TGTGCCAGCCGGACAGGAGCGGCCTATGGCTACACCTTC. It is translated as CASRTGAAYGYTF. The variable domain in full, completed from reference TRBV18 and TRBJ1-2, reads NAGVMQNPRHLVRRRGQEARLRCSPMKGHSHVYWYRQLPEEGLKFMVYLQKENIIDESGMPKERFSAEFPKEGPSILRIQQVVRGDSAAYFCASRTGAAYGYTFGSGTRLTVV.

This chain links TRBV5-1 with TRBJ2-1; the D gene is possibly TRBD1 (5 bases). Germline CDR1 and CDR2: SGHRS and YFSETQ. The CDR3 has 13 amino acids. V was clipped by 3 bases and J by 8 bases, with 12 bases between them. CDR3 region: CASSYQGVDEQFF. In nucleotides, the CDR3 is TGCGCCAGCAGCTACCAGGGCGTCGATGAGCAGTTCTTC. The full variable domain, rest sourced from reference TRBV5-1 and TRBJ2-1, is KAGVTQTPRYLIKTRGQQVTLSCSPISGHRSVSWYQQTPGQGLQFLFEYFSETQRNKGNFPGRFSGRQFSNSRSEMNVSTLELGDSALYLCASSYQGVDEQFFGPGTRLTVL.

Here the CDR3 reads CASGIMNTEAFF. CDR3 nucleotides: TGTGCCAGTGGCATTATGAACACTGAAGCTTTCTTT. The chain joins TRBV19 to TRBJ1-1; D gene uncertain. With 8 bases removed from V and 0 bases from J, the gap between germline ends came to 7 bases. Germline lookup yields CDR1 LNHDA and CDR2 SQIVND (reference sequence). This CDR3 contains 12 residues.

The gene calls are TRBV24-1 and TRBJ2-2, with a possible D match to TRBD1 (5 bases). Germline assignment: CDR1 KGHDR and CDR2 SFDVKD. V lost 4 bases and J 8 bases, leaving 16 bases between the germline ends. This CDR3 region has 15 residues. The CDR3 sequence is CATSETGLGLGELFF. DNA for the CDR3: TGTGCCACCAGTGAAACAGGCTTAGGCCTAGGGGAGCTGTTTTTT.

Note on this clone: The same CDR3 also results from other DNA sequences found in this sample. This rearrangement joins TRBV19 to TRBJ1-2; 9 bases map to TRBD1. This CDR3 region has 14 residues. V lost 1 base and J lost 5; bases outside the gene matches: 2. Germline V gives CDR1 LNHDA, CDR2 SQIVND (reference sequence). The CDR3 DNA reads as TGTGCCAGTAGTATAGTTGGGACAGGGTATGGCTACACCTTC. The encoded protein is CASSIVGTGYGYTF.

The rearrangement joins TRBV7-3 to TRBJ2-1; 10 nucleotides align to TRBD2. The CDR3 spans 13 residues. V shed 8 bases and J 4 bases; nucleotides not matched to a gene: 2. CDR1 SGHTA and CDR2 FQGTGA come from the germline V gene. This chain's CDR3 is CASGTSAYNEQFF. In DNA form, the CDR3 reads TGTGCCAGCGGGACTAGCGCTTACAATGAGCAGTTCTTC.